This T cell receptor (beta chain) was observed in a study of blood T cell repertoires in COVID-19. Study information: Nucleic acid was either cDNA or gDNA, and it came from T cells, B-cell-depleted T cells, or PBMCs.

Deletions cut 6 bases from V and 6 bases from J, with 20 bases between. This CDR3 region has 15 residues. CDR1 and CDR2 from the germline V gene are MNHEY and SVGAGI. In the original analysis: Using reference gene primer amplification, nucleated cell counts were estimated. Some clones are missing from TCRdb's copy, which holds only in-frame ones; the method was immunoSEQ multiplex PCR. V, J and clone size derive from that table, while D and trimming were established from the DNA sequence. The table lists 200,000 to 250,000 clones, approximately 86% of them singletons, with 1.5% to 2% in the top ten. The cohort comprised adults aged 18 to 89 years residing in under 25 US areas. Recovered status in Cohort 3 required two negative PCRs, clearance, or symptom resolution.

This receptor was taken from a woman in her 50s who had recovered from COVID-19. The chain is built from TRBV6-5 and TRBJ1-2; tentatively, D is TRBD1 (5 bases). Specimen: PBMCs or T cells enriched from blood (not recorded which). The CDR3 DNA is TGTGCCAGCAGGAGCGGGAGGGGCGTATTCAATGGCTACACCTTC. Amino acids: CASRSGRGVFNGYTF.